Below are 30 T cell receptor beta chains sequenced from a single sample in a study of cytomegalovirus exposure and HLA in healthy donors (dated by TCRdb to 2015 to 2018). The receptor library was made with the immunoSEQ multiplex PCR assay. A mixture of 60 forward primers for TCR Vbeta segments and 13 reverse primers for TCR Jbeta segments was used in the multiplex PCR. The clones in this table, taken by TCRdb from immuneACCESS, are in-frame only. Not every clone is retained; where verified, under half of the shortfall comes from an unresolved V gene, and the cause of the rest is unknown. The sample table shows some 86,000 clones, and roughly 83% are seen once. Approximately 14% of the sample rests with the top ten. Sequenced sample: PBMCs. The receptors here all came from a woman aged 40-49 years in good health and CMV-seropositive.

The chain has TRBV25-1 and TRBJ1-4; TRBD1 matches at 10 bases. V shed 1 base, J shed 5 bases, and the junction held 4 bases outside the gene matches. The germline V gene has CDR1 MGHDK and CDR2 SYGVNS. The CDR3 contains 16 residues. Here the CDR3 reads CASSELGTGVNEKLFF. The CDR3 region has the DNA TGTGCCAGCAGTGAATTGGGGACAGGGGTAAATGAAAAACTGTTTTTT.

The chain couples TRBV28 to TRBJ1-5; D may be TRBD1 (6 bases). Trimming removed 6 bases from V and 5 bases from J, with 14 bases in between. The CDR3 has 14 amino acids. The germline CDR1 and CDR2 sequences are MDHEN and SYDVKM. This CDR3 is CASSLGGDHQPQHF. The CDR3 nucleotides read TGTGCCAGCAGCCTAGGGGGAGATCATCAGCCCCAGCATTTT.

The chain is built from TRBV2 and TRBJ1-2, with D perhaps TRBD1 (6 bases). The CDR3 length is 15 residues. The V end lost 1 base, the J end lost 4 bases, and 13 bases lay between the germline ends. Germline values: CDR1 SNHLY, CDR2 FYNNEI. Written as DNA, the CDR3 is TGTGCCAGCAGTGAAGGGGCAGGGGTTCGCTATGGCTACACCTTC. This gives the protein CASSEGAGVRYGYTF.

CDR3 protein: CASSIGRDRDEQYF. The CDR3 coding sequence is TGTGCCAGTAGTATAGGCCGGGACAGGGACGAGCAGTACTTC. The genes are TRBV19 and TRBJ2-7; 9 bases map to TRBD1. The CDR3 has 14 residues. The trim removed 1 base at V and 5 bases at J, leaving 3 bases unmatched. Germline CDR1 reads LNHDA; CDR2 reads SQIVND (reference sequence).

V and J are TRBV28 and TRBJ1-5; 8 bases match TRBD1. Germline V gene sequence: CDR1 MDHEN, CDR2 SYDVKM. CDR3 length equals 15 residues. V trimming: 4 bases; J trimming: 2 bases; junction bases outside the gene matches: 4. The CDR3 sequence: CASSWTGTGNQPQHF. For the CDR3, the DNA is TGTGCCAGCAGTTGGACAGGGACGGGCAATCAGCCCCAGCATTTT. The full variable domain, with the rest looked up from reference TRBV28 and TRBJ1-5, is DVKVTQSSRYLVKRTGEKVFLECVQDMDHENMFWYRQDPGLGLRLIYFSYDVKMKEKGDIPEGYSVSREKKERFSLILESASTNQTSMYLCASSWTGTGNQPQHFGDGTRLSIL.

There are a few counts of this clone. V and J are TRBV5-6 and TRBJ1-2; D gene uncertain. CDR3 size: 13 residues. In germline, CDR1 is SGHDT, CDR2 YYEEEE. Trimming took off 0 bases at V and 3 bases at J, with 6 bases between the two ends. Here the CDR3 reads CASSLEGDYGYTF. The CDR3 DNA follows: TGTGCCAGCAGCTTGGAGGGAGACTATGGCTACACCTTC.

The chain couples TRBV4-2 to TRBJ2-7; TRBD2 matches at 8 bases. CDR3 length: 15 residues. Germline V gene lookup returns CDR1 LGHNA and CDR2 YNFKEQ. Germline trimming cut 0 bases from V and 6 bases from J; bases unmatched to any gene: 7. The CDR3 spells CASSQDREGWVEQYF. The CDR3 region has the DNA TGTGCCAGCAGCCAAGATCGGGAGGGGTGGGTCGAGCAGTACTTC.

J is TRBJ1-2 and V is TRBV18, with 7 nucleotides matching TRBD1. The V segment lost 5 bases and the J segment 7 bases; nucleotides outside the gene matches: 7. The CDR3 contains 13 residues. Per the germline V gene, CDR1 is KGHSH and CDR2 is LQKENI. CDR3: CASSADRVTGYTF. The CDR3 nucleotides are TGTGCCAGCTCAGCCGACAGGGTAACTGGCTACACCTTC.

V usage is TRBV7-9 and J usage is TRBJ1-1; D is ambiguous. V was shortened by 1 base and J by 4 bases, with 7 bases between the two germline ends. The germline V gene has CDR1 SEHNR and CDR2 FQNEAQ (reference sequence). The CDR3 is 13 residues long. The CDR3 is CASSLGVGTEAFF. The CDR3 bases are TGTGCCAGCAGCTTAGGAGTTGGCACTGAAGCTTTCTTT.

This chain links TRBV30 with TRBJ1-1; D gene ambiguous. The V and J ends lost 1 base and 4 bases respectively, with 10 bases between them. The CDR3 runs to 13 residues. Germline assignment: CDR1 GTSNPN and CDR2 SVGIG (reference sequence). In DNA, the CDR3 is TGTGCCTGGAGTGGCAGTACCAGCACTGAAGCTTTCTTT. This encodes CAWSGSTSTEAFF.

The rearrangement links TRBV6-5 to TRBJ2-5, with 9 bases matching TRBD2. The V segment lost 6 bases and the J segment 3 bases; nucleotides outside the gene matches: 2. CDR1 and CDR2 from the germline V gene are MNHEY and SVGAGI. This CDR3 has 13 amino acids. CDR3 region: CASRRLAEETQYF. The CDR3 coding sequence is TGTGCCAGCAGGAGACTAGCGGAAGAGACCCAGTACTTC.

V is TRBV29-1 and J is TRBJ2-6, with TRBD1 as a possible D gene (6 bases). Germline V CDR1 and CDR2: SQVTM, ANQGSEA. This CDR3 is 15 amino acids long. With 6 bases removed from V and 0 bases from J, the gap between germline ends came to 12 bases. The CDR3 loop is CSVSQGSSGANVLTF. In nucleotides, the CDR3 is TGCAGCGTCTCACAGGGTTCCTCTGGGGCCAACGTCCTGACTTTC. The full variable domain, completed using reference TRBV29-1 and TRBJ2-6, is SAVISQKPSRDICQRGTSLTIQCQVDSQVTMMFWYRQQPGQSLTLIATANQGSEATYESGFVIDKFPISRPNLTFSTLTVSNMSPEDSSIYLCSVSQGSSGANVLTFGAGSRLTVL.

The genes are TRBV5-6 and TRBJ1-2; the match to TRBD1 covers 8 bases. V lost 3 bases, J lost 3 bases, and 7 bases stayed unmatched. The CDR3 sequence is 15 residues long. Germline V CDR1 and CDR2: SGHDT, YYEEEE. The CDR3 nucleotides read TGTGCCAGCAGCTCCTACGCGGACAGGGACTATGGCTACACCTTC. Encoded protein: CASSSYADRDYGYTF.

The V and J genes are TRBV28 and TRBJ2-7; 8 positions match TRBD1. Germline CDR1 is MDHEN and CDR2 is SYDVKM. J lost 4 bases, V lost 6 bases, and 11 bases had no gene match. The CDR3 consists of 15 residues. In DNA form, the CDR3 reads TGTGCCAGCAGATCGGCAGGGGGCGGCGAGTACGAGCAGTACTTC. It yields the protein CASRSAGGGEYEQYF.

The V call is TRBV7-3, the J call TRBJ2-6; TRBD2 matches 8 bases. Germline V CDR1 and CDR2: SGHTA, FQGTGA. V shed 4 bases, J shed 2 bases, and the junction held 7 bases outside the gene matches. The CDR3 has 17 residues. Here the CDR3 reads CASSSNPAGAGANVLTF. In DNA, the CDR3 is TGTGCCAGCAGCTCGAACCCAGCGGGGGCTGGGGCCAACGTCCTGACTTTC.

The rearrangement uses TRBV28 and TRBJ1-1; D uncertain. Trimming cost V 5 bases and J 1 base, with 8 bases left between them. CDR3 length equals 13 residues. The germline V gene encodes CDR1 MDHEN and CDR2 SYDVKM. The CDR3 nucleotides read TGTGCCAGCAGTGGGCGCCGGAACACTGAAGCTTTCTTT. It is translated as CASSGRRNTEAFF.

The J gene is TRBJ1-2, the V gene TRBV14; 7 bases are shared with TRBD1. J was trimmed by 5 bases and V by 1 base; bases with no gene match: 13. This CDR3 has 17 residues. Germline CDR1 and CDR2: SGHDN and FVKESK. CDR3: CASSQVYRDSSLYGYTF. CDR3 coding DNA: TGTGCCAGCAGCCAAGTTTATCGGGACAGCTCACTTTATGGCTACACCTTC.

This rearrangement joins TRBV28 to TRBJ2-5; D may be TRBD2 (5 bases). CDR3 length: 11 residues. V lost 1 base, J lost 13 bases, and 10 bases lay in between. Germline V gene data show CDR1 as MDHEN and CDR2 as SYDVKM. The CDR3 DNA sequence: TGTGCCAGCAGTTTATCCCGGGATGCGTACTTC. This gives the protein CASSLSRDAYF.

The chain combines TRBV28 with TRBJ2-1, with no clear D. Germline V lookup: CDR1 MDHEN, CDR2 SYDVKM. The ends were cut back, 5 bases at V and 7 bases at J, with 6 bases in the middle. CDR3 length equals 11 residues. CDR3 residues: CASSTGNEQFF. CDR3 nucleotides: TGTGCCAGCAGTACCGGGAATGAGCAGTTCTTC.

The chain joins TRBV6-5 to TRBJ2-3; the match to TRBD2 covers 15 bases. The CDR3 totals 15 residues. Germline V gene lookup returns CDR1 MNHEY and CDR2 SVGAGI. The V and J ends lost 6 bases and 3 bases, in that order; junction bases with no gene match: 1. CDR3 in DNA: TGTGCCAGCAGGGGACTAGCGGGAGGTACAGATACGCAGTATTTT. This translates into CASRGLAGGTDTQYF.

Concerning this clone itself: The identical CDR3 is also encoded by other nucleotide sequences in the sample. The gene calls are TRBV30 and TRBJ1-1; D call uncertain. The CDR3 runs 13 residues. Germline lookup yields CDR1 GTSNPN and CDR2 SVGIG (reference sequence). The V end was cut by 0 bases, the J end by 1 base, with 6 bases between. The CDR3 DNA reads as TGTGCCTGGAGTGTAGCAGGGAACACTGAAGCTTTCTTT. Translated, it gives CAWSVAGNTEAFF.

V is TRBV18 and J is TRBJ2-5; 9 bases line up with TRBD1. The DNA matches TRBJ2-7 better at its end, which makes the J call doubtful. This CDR3 region has 14 residues. CDR1 and CDR2 (germline): KGHSH, LQKENI. CDR3: CASSEDRGLFEQYF. The CDR3 DNA follows: TGTGCCAGCTCCGAGGACAGGGGTTTGTTCGAGCAGTACTTC.

CDR3 DNA: TGCGCCAGCAGCCACGACTTGGACAGAGCTGGGGCCAACGTCCTGACTTTC. Its translation is CASSHDLDRAGANVLTF. This chain uses TRBV4-3 with TRBJ2-6, with D perhaps TRBD1 (6 bases). Germline assignment: CDR1 LGHNA and CDR2 YSLEER. The V end was cut by 3 bases, the J end by 2 bases, with 14 bases between. There are 17 residues in the CDR3.

The chain combines TRBV18 with TRBJ1-1; the D gene is possibly TRBD1 (6 bases). V dropped 3 bases and J dropped 6 bases, with 17 bases sitting between them. The germline V gene encodes CDR1 KGHSH and CDR2 LQKENI. The CDR3 sequence is 15 residues long. The CDR3 sequence is CASSPTGPGTAEAFF. DNA for the CDR3: TGTGCCAGCTCACCCACAGGGCCCGGAACGGCTGAAGCTTTCTTT.

The rearrangement uses TRBV30 and TRBJ1-2; D is perhaps TRBD1 (5 bases). CDR3 length: 12 residues. Germline CDR1 GTSNPN, CDR2 SVGIG (reference sequence). With 2 bases removed from V and 8 bases from J, the gap between germline ends came to 12 bases. CDR3 sequence (DNA): TGTGCCTGGAGTAGGGCAGGGCGCGGCTACACCTTC. This translates into CAWSRAGRGYTF.

The chain recombines TRBV4-2 with TRBJ2-7; 10 bases are a match to TRBD2. Germline assignment: CDR1 LGHNA and CDR2 YNFKEQ. This CDR3 region has 16 residues. J was trimmed by 4 bases and V by 0 bases; bases with no gene match: 6. The CDR3 DNA reads as TGTGCCAGCAGCCAAGAATCAGCGGGGGGGCGGTACGAGCAGTACTTC. Protein sequence: CASSQESAGGRYEQYF.

The rearrangement links TRBV28 to TRBJ2-1; TRBD2 agrees at 12 bases. V trimming: 4 bases; J trimming: 6 bases; junction bases outside the gene matches: 4. From germline, CDR1 is MDHEN and CDR2 SYDVKM. This CDR3 comprises 15 residues. As DNA, the CDR3 is TGTGCCAGCAGTTCGACTAGCGGGAGTATCAATGAGCAGTTCTTC. Its translation is CASSSTSGSINEQFF.

This chain connects TRBV6-1 to TRBJ2-5; 7 bases match TRBD1. Germline V gives CDR1 MNHNS, CDR2 SASEGT. The CDR3 consists of 13 residues. The trim removed 4 bases at V and 2 bases at J, leaving 1 base unmatched. The CDR3 loop is CASSVTGQETQYF. The DNA of the CDR3 is TGTGCCAGCAGTGTGACAGGGCAAGAGACCCAGTACTTC.

This clone was seen more than once but under ten times. V usage is TRBV6-6 and J usage is TRBJ1-2; no clear D gene. Germline V CDR1 and CDR2: MNHNY, SVGAGI (reference sequence). V was shortened by 6 bases and J by 3 bases, with 11 bases between the two germline ends. The CDR3 has 13 amino acids. CDR3 loop: CASSFSEDYGYTF. In nucleotides, the CDR3 is TGTGCCAGCAGCTTTTCAGAAGACTATGGCTACACCTTC.

This clone was seen only once. V usage is TRBV9 and J usage is TRBJ1-2; a weak D match, TRBD1 (6 bases). The V gene lost 6 bases and the J gene lost 0 bases, with 9 bases spanning the gap. The CDR3 length is 13 residues. From germline, CDR1 is SGDLS and CDR2 YYNGEE. DNA of the CDR3: TGTGCCAGCAAGGACAGATCTAACTATGGCTACACCTTC. This codes for CASKDRSNYGYTF.